This T cell receptor (beta chain) emerged from a study of shared clonotypes between healthy human individuals. Germline loops: CDR1 SGHAT, CDR2 FQNNGV. The length of the CDR3 is 14 residues. The V end was cut by 5 bases, the J end by 4 bases, with 14 bases between. This clone came up once. TCRdb's copy holds only in-frame clones and misses some; the assay was immunoSEQ multiplex PCR. The sample has 600,000 to 800,000 clones; around 70% are singletons. This TCR was recovered from a woman between 25 and 40 years old in good health. Specimen: memory CD4+ T cells sorted from blood. The subset: CD45RA-negative fraction. J is TRBJ1-2 and V is TRBV11-2; D remains unclear. The CDR3 DNA sequence: TGTGCCAGCAGCCGAGGGTGGACGAGCTATGGCTACACCTTC. Its translation: CASSRGWTSYGYTF.